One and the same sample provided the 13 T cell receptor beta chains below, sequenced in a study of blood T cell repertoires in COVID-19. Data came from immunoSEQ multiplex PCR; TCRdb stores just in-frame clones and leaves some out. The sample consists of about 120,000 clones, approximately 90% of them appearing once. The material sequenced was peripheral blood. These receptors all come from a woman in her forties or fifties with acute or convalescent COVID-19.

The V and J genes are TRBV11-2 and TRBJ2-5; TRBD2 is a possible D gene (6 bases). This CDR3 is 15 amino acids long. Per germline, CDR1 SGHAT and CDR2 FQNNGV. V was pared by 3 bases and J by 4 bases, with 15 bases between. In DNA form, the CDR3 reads TGTGCCAGCAGCTTCCGGGGCGGGGTGGGAGAGACCCAGTACTTC. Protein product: CASSFRGGVGETQYF.

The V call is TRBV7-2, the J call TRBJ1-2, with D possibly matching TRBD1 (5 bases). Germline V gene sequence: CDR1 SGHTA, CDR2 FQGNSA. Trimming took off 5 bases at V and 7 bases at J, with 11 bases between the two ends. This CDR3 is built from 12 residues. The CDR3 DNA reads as TGTGCCAGCAGCCAGGGTTTTTCTGGCTACACCTTC. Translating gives CASSQGFSGYTF.

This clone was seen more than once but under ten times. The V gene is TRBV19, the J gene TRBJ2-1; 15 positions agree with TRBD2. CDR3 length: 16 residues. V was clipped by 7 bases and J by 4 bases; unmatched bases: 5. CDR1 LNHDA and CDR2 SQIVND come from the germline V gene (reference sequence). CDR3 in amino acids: CASNVGLAGGYNEQFF. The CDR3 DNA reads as TGTGCCAGTAACGTCGGACTAGCGGGAGGGTACAATGAGCAGTTCTTC.

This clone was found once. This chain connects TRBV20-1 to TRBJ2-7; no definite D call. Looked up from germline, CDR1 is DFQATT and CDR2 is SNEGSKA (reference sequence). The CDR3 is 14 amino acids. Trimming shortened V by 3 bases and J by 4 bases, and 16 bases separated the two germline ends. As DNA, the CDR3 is TGCAGTGCTAGTTCTTCCCATGCCCTATACGAGCAGTACTTC. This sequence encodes CSASSSHALYEQYF.

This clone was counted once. For the CDR3, the DNA is TGTGCCAGCAGCCTGGGACTAGCGGGCACAGATACGCAGTATTTT. Its protein is CASSLGLAGTDTQYF. The J gene is TRBJ2-3, the V gene TRBV2, with 11 bases that match TRBD2. The trim removed 6 bases at V and 1 base at J, leaving 3 bases unmatched. The CDR3 is 15 amino acids. Germline-derived CDR1 and CDR2 are SNHLY and FYNNEI.

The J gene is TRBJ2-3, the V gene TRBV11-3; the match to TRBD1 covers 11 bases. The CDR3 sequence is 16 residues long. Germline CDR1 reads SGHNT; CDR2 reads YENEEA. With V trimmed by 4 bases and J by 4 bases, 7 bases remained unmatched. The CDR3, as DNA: TGTGCCAGCAGCTACCGGACAGGGGGCGTGTCAGATACGCAGTATTTT. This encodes CASSYRTGGVSDTQYF.

The CDR3 here is CASSYGQGAYEQYF. The DNA of the CDR3 is TGTGCCAGTAGTTACGGACAGGGGGCCTACGAGCAGTACTTC. The chain combines TRBV19 with TRBJ2-7; 10 bases agree with TRBD1. Germline V gene lookup returns CDR1 LNHDA and CDR2 SQIVND (reference sequence). Trimming took 5 bases from V and 2 from J; bases not matched to a gene: 3. The CDR3 is 14 residues long.

DNA of the CDR3: TGTGCCAGCAGTTACCTAGCGAATATCTACAATGAGCAGTTCTTC. Its protein is CASSYLANIYNEQFF. The chain carries TRBV6-5 and TRBJ2-1, with TRBD2 as a possible D gene (6 bases). Germline V gene data show CDR1 as MNHEY and CDR2 as SVGAGI. This CDR3 comprises 15 residues. V lost 2 bases and J 3 bases, leaving 11 bases between the germline ends.

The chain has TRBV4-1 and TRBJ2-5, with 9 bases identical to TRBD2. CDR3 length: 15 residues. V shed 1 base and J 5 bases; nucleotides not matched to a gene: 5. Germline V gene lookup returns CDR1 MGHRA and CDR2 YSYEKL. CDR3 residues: CASSQAASGEETQYF. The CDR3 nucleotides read TGCGCCAGCAGCCAAGCGGCTAGCGGGGAGGAGACCCAGTACTTC.

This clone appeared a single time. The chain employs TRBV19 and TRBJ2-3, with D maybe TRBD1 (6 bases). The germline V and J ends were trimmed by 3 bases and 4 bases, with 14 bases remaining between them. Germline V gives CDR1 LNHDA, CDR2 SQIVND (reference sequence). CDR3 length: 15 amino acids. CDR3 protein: CASSMELGQSDTQYF. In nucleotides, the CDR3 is TGTGCCAGTAGTATGGAATTAGGACAGTCAGATACGCAGTATTTT.

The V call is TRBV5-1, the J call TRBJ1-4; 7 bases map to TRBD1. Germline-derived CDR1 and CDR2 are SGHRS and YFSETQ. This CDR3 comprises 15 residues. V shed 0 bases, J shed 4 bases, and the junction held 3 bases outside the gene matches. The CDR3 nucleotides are TGCGCCAGCAGCTTGGGACAGGGAAGTAATGAAAAACTGTTTTTT. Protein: CASSLGQGSNEKLFF.

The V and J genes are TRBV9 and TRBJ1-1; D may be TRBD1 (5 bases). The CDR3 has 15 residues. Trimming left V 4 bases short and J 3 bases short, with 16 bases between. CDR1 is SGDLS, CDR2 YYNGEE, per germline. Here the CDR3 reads CASSPSWGRDTEAFF. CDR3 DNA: TGTGCCAGCAGCCCCAGCTGGGGCCGGGACACTGAAGCTTTCTTT.

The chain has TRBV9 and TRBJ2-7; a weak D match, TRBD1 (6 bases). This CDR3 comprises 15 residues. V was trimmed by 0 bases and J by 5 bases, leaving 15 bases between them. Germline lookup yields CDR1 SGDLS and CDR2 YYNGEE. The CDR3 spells CASSVGETGSHEQYF. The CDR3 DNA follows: TGTGCCAGCAGCGTAGGAGAGACAGGCTCTCACGAGCAGTACTTC. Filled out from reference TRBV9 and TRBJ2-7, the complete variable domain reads DSGVTQTPKHLITATGQRVTLRCSPRSGDLSVYWYQQSLDQGLQFLIQYYNGEERAKGNILERFSAQQFPDLHSELNLSSLELGDSALYFCASSVGETGSHEQYFGPGTRLTVT.